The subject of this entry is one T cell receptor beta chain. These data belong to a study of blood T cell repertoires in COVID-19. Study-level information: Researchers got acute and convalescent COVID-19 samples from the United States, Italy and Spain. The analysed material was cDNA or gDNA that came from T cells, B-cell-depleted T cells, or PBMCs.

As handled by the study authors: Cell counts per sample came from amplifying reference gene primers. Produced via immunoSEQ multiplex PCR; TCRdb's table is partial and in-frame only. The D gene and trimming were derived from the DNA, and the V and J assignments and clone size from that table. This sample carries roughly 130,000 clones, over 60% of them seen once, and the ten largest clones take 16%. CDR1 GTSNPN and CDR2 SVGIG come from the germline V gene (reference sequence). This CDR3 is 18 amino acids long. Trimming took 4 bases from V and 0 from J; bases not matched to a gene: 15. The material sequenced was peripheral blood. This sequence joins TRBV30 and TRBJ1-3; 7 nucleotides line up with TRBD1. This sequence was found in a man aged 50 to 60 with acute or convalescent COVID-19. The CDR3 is CAWTPLGTATDSGNTIYF. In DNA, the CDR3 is TGTGCCTGGACACCCTTGGGGACAGCCACGGACTCTGGAAACACCATATATTTT.